Listed here is a single TCR beta chain. Germline assignment: CDR1 SGHTS and CDR2 YDEGEE. Trimming removed 4 bases at V and 9 bases at J, with 35 bases between. This CDR3 is built from 20 residues. A multiplex PCR was run with 60 Vbeta primers and 13 Jbeta primers. Sequencing was performed with immunoSEQ multiplex PCR; in TCRdb, only in-frame clones are kept and a portion is missing. The table includes 150,000 to 180,000 clones, about 85% detected once. The source of the sample is a study of cytomegalovirus exposure and HLA in healthy donors. Donors were nominally healthy when sampled, though unrecorded immune exposures were likely.

This sequence joins TRBV5-8 and TRBJ2-1, with a weak D call TRBD2 (6 bases). The receptor was isolated from a man aged 30 to 39 in good health and CMV-seropositive. The sequenced material came from PBMCs. CDR3 sequence: CASSPVSNGGAGYLGGEQFF. The CDR3 DNA reads as TGTGCCAGCAGCCCGGTCTCTAACGGGGGAGCGGGTTATCTCGGGGGTGAGCAGTTCTTC.